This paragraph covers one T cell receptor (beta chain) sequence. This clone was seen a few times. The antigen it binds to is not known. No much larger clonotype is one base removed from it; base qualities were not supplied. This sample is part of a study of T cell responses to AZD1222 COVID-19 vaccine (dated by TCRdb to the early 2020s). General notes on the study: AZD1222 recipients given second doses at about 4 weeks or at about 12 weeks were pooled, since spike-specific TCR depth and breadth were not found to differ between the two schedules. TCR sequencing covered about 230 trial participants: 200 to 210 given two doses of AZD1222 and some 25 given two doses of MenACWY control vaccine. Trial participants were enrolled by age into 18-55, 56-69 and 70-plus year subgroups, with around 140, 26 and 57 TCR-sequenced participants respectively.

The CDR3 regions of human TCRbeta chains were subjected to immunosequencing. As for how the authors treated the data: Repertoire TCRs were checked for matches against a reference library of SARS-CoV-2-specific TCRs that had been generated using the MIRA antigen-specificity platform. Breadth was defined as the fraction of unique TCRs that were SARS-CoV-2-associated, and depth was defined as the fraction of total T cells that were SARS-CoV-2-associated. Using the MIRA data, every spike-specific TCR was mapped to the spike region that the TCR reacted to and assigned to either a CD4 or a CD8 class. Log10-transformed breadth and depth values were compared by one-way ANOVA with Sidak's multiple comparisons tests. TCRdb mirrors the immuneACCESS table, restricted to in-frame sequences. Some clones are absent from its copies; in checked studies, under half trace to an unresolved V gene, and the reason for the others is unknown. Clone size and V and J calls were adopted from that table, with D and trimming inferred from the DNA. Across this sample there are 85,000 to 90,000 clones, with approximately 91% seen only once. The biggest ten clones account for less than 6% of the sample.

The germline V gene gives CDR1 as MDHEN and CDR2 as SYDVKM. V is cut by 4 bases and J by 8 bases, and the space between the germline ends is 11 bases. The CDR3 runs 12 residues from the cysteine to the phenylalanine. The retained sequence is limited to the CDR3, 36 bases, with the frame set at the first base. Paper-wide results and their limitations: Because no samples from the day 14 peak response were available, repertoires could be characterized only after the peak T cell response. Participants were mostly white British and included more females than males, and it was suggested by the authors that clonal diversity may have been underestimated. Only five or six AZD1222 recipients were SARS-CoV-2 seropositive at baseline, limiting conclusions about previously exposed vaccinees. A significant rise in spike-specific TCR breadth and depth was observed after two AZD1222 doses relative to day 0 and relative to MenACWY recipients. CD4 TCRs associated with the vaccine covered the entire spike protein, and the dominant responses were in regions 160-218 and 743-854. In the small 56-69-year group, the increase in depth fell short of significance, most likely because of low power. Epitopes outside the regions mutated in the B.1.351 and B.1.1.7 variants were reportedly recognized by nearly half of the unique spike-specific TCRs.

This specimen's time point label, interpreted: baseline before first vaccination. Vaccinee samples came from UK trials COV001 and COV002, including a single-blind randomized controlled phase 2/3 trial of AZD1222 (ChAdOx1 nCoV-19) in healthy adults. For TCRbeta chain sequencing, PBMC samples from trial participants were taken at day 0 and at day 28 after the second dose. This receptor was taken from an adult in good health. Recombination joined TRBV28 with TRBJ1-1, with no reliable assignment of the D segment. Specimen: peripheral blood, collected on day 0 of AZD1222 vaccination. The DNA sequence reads TGTGCCAGCAGTTACGTGGGTCGCGAAGCTTTCTTT. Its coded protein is CASSYVGREAFF.